These 15 T cell receptor beta chains were all obtained from the same sample, sequenced in a study of T cell responses to AZD1222 COVID-19 vaccine. Using immunoSEQ multiplex PCR, the repertoire was profiled, and TCRdb retains in-frame clones only, with some absent. The data contain more than 95,000 clones, roughly 90% of them singletons. Source: peripheral blood, taken on day 0 of AZD1222 vaccination. The receptors shown here come from an adult in good health.

This sequence joins TRBV5-1 and TRBJ2-5; unclear D gene. CDR3 length equals 12 residues. Germline-derived CDR1 and CDR2 are SGHRS and YFSETQ. Trimming pared 3 bases from V and 5 bases from J, leaving 8 bases between. CDR3 nucleotide sequence: TGCGCCAGCAGCTCCCATTTGGAGACCCAGTACTTC. Translation: CASSSHLETQYF.

The genes are TRBV11-2 and TRBJ1-5; D is unresolved. Germline V gives CDR1 SGHAT, CDR2 FQNNGV. This CDR3 has 16 residues. V was cut by 0 bases and J by 0 bases, with 9 bases left in between. The CDR3 bases are TGTGCCAGCAGCTTAGAGGCCAGCTTTAGCAATCAGCCCCAGCATTTT. Its protein product is CASSLEASFSNQPQHF.

V and J are TRBV4-1 and TRBJ1-3; D gene unclear. CDR3 size: 17 residues. Between the trimmed V and J ends, which lost 2 bases and 1 base, there was a span of 15 bases. The germline gives CDR1 MGHRA, CDR2 YSYEKL. CDR3 sequence: CASSQFAARSSGNTIYF. For the CDR3, the DNA is TGCGCCAGCAGCCAATTCGCTGCTCGATCGTCTGGAAACACCATATATTTT.

The V gene is TRBV5-1, the J gene TRBJ1-5, with D uncertain. This CDR3 is 14 amino acids long. The germline CDR1 and CDR2 sequences are SGHRS and YFSETQ. V lost 0 bases and J 3 bases, leaving 7 bases between the germline ends. The CDR3, as DNA: TGCGCCAGCAGCTTGGGACTGGACAATCAGCCCCAGCATTTT. It specifies CASSLGLDNQPQHF.

V is TRBV7-9 and J is TRBJ2-1; TRBD1 matches 9 bases. The V gene's germline CDR1 is SEHNR and CDR2 FQNEAQ (reference sequence). The CDR3 covers 17 residues. Germline trimming cut 0 bases from V and 3 bases from J; bases unmatched to any gene: 6. The CDR3 protein is CASSLAPGQGDYNEQFF. For the CDR3, the DNA is TGTGCCAGCAGCTTAGCCCCGGGACAGGGAGACTACAATGAGCAGTTCTTC.

This clone is large (0.1 to 1%). This sequence joins TRBV10-3 and TRBJ2-7; maybe TRBD2 (6 bases). This CDR3 is built from 15 residues. Trimming removed 0 bases at V and 0 bases at J, with 9 bases between. Germline V CDR1 and CDR2: ENHRY, SYGVKD. The CDR3 DNA reads as TGTGCCATCAGTGAGTCGGGACTTTACTCCTACGAGCAGTACTTC. Protein sequence: CAISESGLYSYEQYF.

This clone was recorded only once. The chain recombines TRBV15 with TRBJ2-6; D is unresolved. The germline V and J ends were trimmed by 3 bases and 3 bases, with 9 bases remaining between them. The CDR3 is 15 amino acids. Germline CDR1 and CDR2: LNHNV and YYDKDF (reference sequence). This chain's CDR3 is CATSSERIGANVLTF. The CDR3, as DNA: TGTGCCACCAGCAGTGAACGGATTGGGGCCAACGTCCTGACTTTC.

Here the CDR3 DNA reads TGTGCCAGCAGATTATCCGGGACAGGGGTCAATGAGCAGTTCTTC. Translating it yields CASRLSGTGVNEQFF. The chain employs TRBV6-5 and TRBJ2-1; 10 positions agree with TRBD1. Unmatched junction bases numbered 8, after V lost 6 bases and J lost 6 bases. The CDR3 covers 15 residues. CDR1 is MNHEY, CDR2 SVGAGI, per germline.

V is TRBV10-2 and J is TRBJ2-4, with D possibly matching TRBD1 (6 bases). Looked up from germline, CDR1 is WSHSY and CDR2 is SAAADI. The CDR3 spans 12 residues. Trimming took 9 bases from V and 11 from J, leaving 17 bases between them. As DNA, the CDR3 is TGCGCCAGTACCCCAAACAGGGTGCTTCAGTACTTC. It yields the protein CASTPNRVLQYF.

Notes on this clone: The same CDR3 arises from other DNA sequences in this sample as well. V usage is TRBV11-2 and J usage is TRBJ1-6; possibly TRBD1 for D (5 bases). Germline CDR1 is SGHAT and CDR2 is FQNNGV. The CDR3 sequence is 13 residues long. Trimming took off 0 bases at V and 8 bases at J, with 5 bases between the two ends. The CDR3 protein is CASSLEGDSPLHF. The CDR3 nucleotides read TGTGCCAGCAGCTTAGAGGGGGATTCACCCCTCCACTTT. Variable domain in full (rest from reference TRBV11-2 and TRBJ1-6): EAGVAQSPRYKIIEKRQSVAFWCNPISGHATLYWYQQILGQGPKLLIQFQNNGVVDDSQLPKDRFSAERLKGVDSTLKIQPAKLEDSAVYLCASSLEGDSPLHFGNGTRLTVT.

V usage is TRBV3-1 (or the pseudogene TRBV3-2) and J usage is TRBJ1-1, with a weak D call TRBD1 (5 bases). The CDR3 is made up of 14 amino acids. The V gene lost 0 bases and the J gene lost 6 bases, with 11 bases spanning the gap. CDR1 LGHDT and CDR2 YNNKEL come from the germline V gene (reference sequence). The chain's CDR3 is CASSQDSGGAEAFF. The CDR3 nucleotides are TGTGCCAGCAGCCAAGATTCGGGGGGGGCTGAAGCTTTCTTT.

The chain has TRBV6-2 or TRBV6-3 and TRBJ2-2; 10 bases line up with TRBD1. This CDR3 contains 15 residues. Per germline, CDR1 MNHEY and CDR2 SVGEGT. The V segment lost 6 bases and the J segment 5 bases; nucleotides outside the gene matches: 6. CDR3 in DNA: TGTGCCAGCAGCATGCGACAGGGGGCGACCGGGGAGCTGTTTTTT. It is translated as CASSMRQGATGELFF.

This sequence joins TRBV7-8 and TRBJ1-2, with 7 bases lining up with TRBD1. This CDR3 spans 16 amino acids. The J segment lost 4 bases and the V segment lost 11 bases, leaving 19 bases of the junction unmatched. The germline V gene encodes CDR1 SGHVS and CDR2 FQNEAQ. Here the CDR3 DNA reads TGTGCCTCTGACCCGCGTGGGACAGAGGGACGCTATGGCTACACCTTC. As protein: CASDPRGTEGRYGYTF.

The CDR3 sequence is CASSPDPGRETQYF. In DNA form, the CDR3 reads TGCGCCAGCAGCCCCGACCCGGGTAGGGAGACCCAGTACTTC. The rearrangement joins TRBV4-1 to TRBJ2-5; D is uncertain. V was pared by 4 bases and J by 5 bases, with 14 bases between. The CDR3 runs to 14 residues. The V gene's germline CDR1 is MGHRA and CDR2 YSYEKL.

This clone was detected once. The V call is TRBV4-2, the J call TRBJ1-4, with D unclear. V was shortened by 5 bases and J by 0 bases, with 13 bases between the two germline ends. The CDR3 has 16 residues. From germline, CDR1 is LGHNA and CDR2 YNFKEQ. Here the CDR3 reads CASSYGVGATNEKLFF. DNA for the CDR3: TGTGCCAGCAGCTACGGTGTGGGCGCAACTAATGAAAAACTGTTTTTT.